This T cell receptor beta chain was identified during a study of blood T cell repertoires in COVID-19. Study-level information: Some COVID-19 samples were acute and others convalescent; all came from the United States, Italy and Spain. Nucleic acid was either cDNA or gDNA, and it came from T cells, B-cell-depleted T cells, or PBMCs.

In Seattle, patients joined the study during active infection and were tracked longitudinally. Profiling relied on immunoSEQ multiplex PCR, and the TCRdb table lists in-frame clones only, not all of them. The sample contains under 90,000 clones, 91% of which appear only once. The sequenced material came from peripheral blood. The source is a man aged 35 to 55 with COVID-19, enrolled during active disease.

CDR3 coding DNA: TGCGCCAGCAGCCCGGGACTAGCGGGGGGGCACGAGACCCAGTACTTC. This codes for CASSPGLAGGHETQYF. The V call is TRBV5-1, the J call TRBJ2-5, with 16 positions matching TRBD2. V lost 4 bases to trimming and J lost 5 bases; unmatched junction nucleotides: 5. CDR1 and CDR2 (germline): SGHRS, YFSETQ. The length of the CDR3 is 16 residues.